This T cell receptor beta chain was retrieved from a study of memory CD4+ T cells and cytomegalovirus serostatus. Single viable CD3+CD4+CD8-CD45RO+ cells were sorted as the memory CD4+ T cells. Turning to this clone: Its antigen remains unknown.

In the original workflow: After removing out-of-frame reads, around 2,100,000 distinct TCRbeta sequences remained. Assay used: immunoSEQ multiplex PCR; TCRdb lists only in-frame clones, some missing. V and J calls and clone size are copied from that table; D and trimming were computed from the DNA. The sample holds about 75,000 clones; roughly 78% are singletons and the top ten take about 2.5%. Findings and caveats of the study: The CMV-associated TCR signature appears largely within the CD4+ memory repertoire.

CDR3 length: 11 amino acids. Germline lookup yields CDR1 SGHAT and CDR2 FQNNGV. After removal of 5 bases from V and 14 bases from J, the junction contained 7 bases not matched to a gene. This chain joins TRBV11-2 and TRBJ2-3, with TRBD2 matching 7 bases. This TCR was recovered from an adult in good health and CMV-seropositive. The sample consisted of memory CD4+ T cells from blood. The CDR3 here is CASSQTSRPYF. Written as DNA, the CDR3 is TGTGCCAGCAGCCAGACTAGCCGTCCGTATTTT.